This T cell receptor (beta chain) was profiled in a study of chemoradiotherapy in HPV16-positive cancers. The study, taken as a whole, reports: Functional assays defining HPV-specific T cells used only two HPV16-positive patients.

Clones were sequenced by immunoSEQ multiplex PCR, and TCRdb holds only the in-frame ones, with some missing. The sample holds some 4,200 clones; more than 70% are singletons and the top ten take roughly 15%. Concerning this clone: The antigen is unknown.

Unmatched junction bases numbered 2, after V lost 5 bases and J lost 2 bases. Germline loops: CDR1 SGHVS, CDR2 FNYEAQ. The length of the CDR3 is 15 residues. Over chemoradiotherapy, repertoires were sampled more than once. The chain recombines TRBV7-6 with TRBJ2-6; 8 positions match TRBD1. Collection took place from a patient who underwent chemoradiotherapy. The receptor's source is a human donor with HPV-associated anogenital cancer. This chain's CDR3 is CASSLQGAGANVLTF. CDR3 sequence (DNA): TGTGCCAGCAGCCTACAGGGGGCTGGGGCCAACGTCCTGACTTTC.